The next 8 T cell receptor beta chains were all read from a single sample in a study of T cells in Graves' hyperthyroidism and ophthalmopathy. TCR beta CDR3 regions were amplified from RNA. HTBI primers drove first-round RT-PCR of the TCR CDR3. MiXCR, run by TCRdb on the multiplex PCR reads, gives a single entry per CDR3 protein. The profile shows 280,000 or so distinct CDR3 sequences, 25% of them singletons. Sequenced sample: blood. These TCRs come from a man between 40 and 49 years old with Graves' hyperthyroidism that later progressed to Graves' ophthalmopathy.

This chain links TRBV19 with TRBJ1-5, with a tentative D call TRBD1 (5 bases). The CDR3 contains 14 residues. Germline V CDR1 and CDR2: LNHDA, SQIVND (reference sequence). Deletions cut 3 bases from V and 7 bases from J, with 13 bases between. The CDR3 DNA reads as TGTGCCAGTAGTATCTCGGCGGGGGAACAGCCCCAGCATTTT. It encodes CASSISAGEQPQHF.

This clonotype occurred many times. The chain joins TRBV10-3 to TRBJ2-7, with TRBD1 as a possible D gene (6 bases). The CDR3 has 14 residues. The ends were cut back, 4 bases at V and 3 bases at J, with 13 bases in the middle. The V gene's germline CDR1 is ENHRY and CDR2 SYGVKD. This CDR3 reads CAISGYRVSYEQYF. In DNA, the CDR3 is TGTGCCATCAGTGGTTACAGGGTTAGCTACGAGCAGTACTTC.

This clonotype was counted only a few times. The rearrangement uses TRBV6-1 and TRBJ1-1; D uncertain. This CDR3 spans 15 amino acids. Trimming left V 4 bases short and J 0 bases short, with 12 bases between. CDR1 and CDR2 (germline): MNHNS, SASEGT. The CDR3 coding sequence is TGTGCCAGCAGTGTAGCCAAAAGGATGAACACTGAAGCTTTCTTT. Its translation: CASSVAKRMNTEAFF.

V and J are TRBV27 and TRBJ1-2; 8 bases line up with TRBD1. Trimming at V came to 4 bases and at J to 2 bases, leaving 6 bases not matched to a gene. CDR3 length: 15 amino acids. Germline values: CDR1 MNHEY, CDR2 SMNVEV (reference sequence). The CDR3 here is CASSSADRENYGYTF. CDR3 DNA: TGTGCCAGCAGTTCTGCGGACAGGGAGAACTATGGCTACACCTTC.

The chain uses TRBV6-1 and TRBJ2-2; TRBD1 or TRBD2 may be the D gene (5 bases each). In germline, CDR1 is MNHNS, CDR2 SASEGT. The CDR3 is 14 residues long. Trimming removed 6 bases from V and 2 bases from J, with 10 bases in between. In nucleotides, the CDR3 is TGTGCCAGCAGGGGGACGGTTAACACCGGGGAGCTGTTTTTT. Amino acid sequence: CASRGTVNTGELFF.

This clonotype came up many times. The chain links TRBV6-5 to TRBJ1-2; 7 bases agree with TRBD1. Germline V gives CDR1 MNHEY, CDR2 SVGAGI. CDR3 length: 16 residues. The trim removed 2 bases at V and 4 bases at J, leaving 10 bases unmatched. The CDR3 reads CASSYARTGGGYGYTF. The CDR3, as DNA: TGTGCCAGCAGTTACGCAAGGACAGGTGGGGGCTATGGCTACACCTTC.

This clonotype showed up many times. This chain joins TRBV9 and TRBJ2-5, with no clear D. This CDR3 has 13 residues. V lost 0 bases to trimming and J lost 4 bases, with 7 bases between them. The germline V gene has CDR1 SGDLS and CDR2 YYNGEE. The CDR3 here is CASSVDLGETQYF. CDR3 DNA sequence: TGTGCCAGCAGCGTAGACCTCGGAGAGACCCAGTACTTC.

This clonotype was found many times. The rearrangement uses TRBV6-2 or TRBV6-3 and TRBJ2-7; 11 nucleotides align to TRBD2. J was trimmed by 8 bases and V by 0 bases; bases with no gene match: 6. The V gene's germline CDR1 is MNHEY and CDR2 SVGEGT. The CDR3 loop spans 15 amino acids. CDR3 coding DNA: TGTGCCAGCAGTTACTCGAGGCTAGCGGGAGGACAGCAGTACTTC. Amino acid sequence: CASSYSRLAGGQQYF.